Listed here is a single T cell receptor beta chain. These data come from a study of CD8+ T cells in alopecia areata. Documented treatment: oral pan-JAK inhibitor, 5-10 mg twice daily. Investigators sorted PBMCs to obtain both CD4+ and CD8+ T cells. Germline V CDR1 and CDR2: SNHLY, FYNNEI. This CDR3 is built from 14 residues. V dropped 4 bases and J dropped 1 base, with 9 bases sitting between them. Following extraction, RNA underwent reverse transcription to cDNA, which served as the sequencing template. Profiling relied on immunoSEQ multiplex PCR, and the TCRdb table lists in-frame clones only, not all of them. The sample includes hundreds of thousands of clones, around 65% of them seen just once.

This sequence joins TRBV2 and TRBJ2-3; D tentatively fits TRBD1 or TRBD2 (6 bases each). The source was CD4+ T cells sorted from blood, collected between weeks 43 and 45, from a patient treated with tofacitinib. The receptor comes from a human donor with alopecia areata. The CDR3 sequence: CASSAGGRTDTQYF. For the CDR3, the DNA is TGTGCCAGCAGTGCCGGGGGCCGCACAGATACGCAGTATTTT.